Listed here is a single TCR beta chain. The record originates from a study of T-cell memory formation after mild COVID-19. In the study overall: For the most part, TCR clusters were specific to one donor.

CDR3 length: 14 residues. Germline assignment: CDR1 SQVTM and CDR2 ANQGSEA. V lost 6 bases and J lost 0, with 13 bases in between. UMIs and sample barcodes were carried by the TCR alpha and TCR beta cDNA libraries that 5'RACE produced using constant-segment primers. MiXCR, applied by TCRdb to the 5' RACE reads, yields one record per CDR3 protein. The sample has 550,000 to 600,000 distinct CDR3 sequences; about a fifth are singletons. This clonotype was obtained from an adult woman who had mild COVID-19 (a few samples of this study predate the infection). Cell type and time point are not known. The sequencing sample was made of PBMCs or a T cell subset sorted from them (not recorded which). The chain couples TRBV29-1 to TRBJ2-3; unclear D gene. The CDR3 sequence is CSVLRTRSTDTQYF. The CDR3 DNA sequence: TGCAGCGTCCTTAGGACCCGTAGCACAGATACGCAGTATTTT.